Sequencing of this T cell receptor beta chain was carried out in a study of T cell repertoires in cytomegalovirus infection. This clonotype showed up just a few times. Antigen unknown. Study-level points and caveats: Identification of carriers of CMV plus the relevant HLA was achieved through cumulative public TCR beta family frequency. HLA-C-restricted CMV-specific TCR beta clonotypes prevailed in the ex vivo response.

TCRdb independently ran MiXCR on the reads; one entry per CDR3 protein. The sample carries fewer than 1,000,000 distinct CDR3 sequences, 31% recorded once. This CDR3 has 15 residues. V was shortened by 4 bases and J by 2 bases, with 11 bases between the two germline ends. CDR1 is MGHRA, CDR2 YSYEKL, per germline. This TCR was sampled from a human donor in good health (CMV status not recorded). Some clones in this sample may be carry-over from other donors' samples. The sample consisted of cultured CD8+ T cells from PBMCs, taken from culture after CMV antigen stimulation. This sequence joins TRBV4-1 and TRBJ2-2; no clear D. CDR3 region: CASSLRRLNTGELFF. The CDR3 bases are TGCGCCAGCAGCCTGAGGAGACTCAACACCGGGGAGCTGTTTTTT.